Included here is one T cell receptor beta chain sequence, with context. The sample originates from a study of blood T cell repertoires in COVID-19. Overall study context: Samples came from the United States, Italy and Spain, spanning acute and convalescent COVID-19. T cells, B-cell-depleted T cells, or PBMCs supplied cDNA or gDNA.

Original analysis: Nucleated cell counts were estimated from reference gene primer amplification. The table came from immunoSEQ multiplex PCR; TCRdb's copy has only in-frame clones and leaves some out. V, J and clone size reflect that table, while D and trimming were determined from the DNA. The data show tens of thousands of clones, over 70% seen once. This CDR3 spans 16 amino acids. V lost 0 bases, J lost 8 bases, and 12 bases stayed unmatched. Germline CDR1 is LGHNA and CDR2 is YSLEER. Material: peripheral blood. The receptor was derived from a man older than 75 with acute or convalescent COVID-19. The chain uses TRBV4-3 and TRBJ1-2; 7 bases fit TRBD1. In DNA form, the CDR3 reads TGCGCCAGCAGCCAAGATAATAAGGGGGCGCTTGAGGGCTACACCTTC. It encodes CASSQDNKGALEGYTF.